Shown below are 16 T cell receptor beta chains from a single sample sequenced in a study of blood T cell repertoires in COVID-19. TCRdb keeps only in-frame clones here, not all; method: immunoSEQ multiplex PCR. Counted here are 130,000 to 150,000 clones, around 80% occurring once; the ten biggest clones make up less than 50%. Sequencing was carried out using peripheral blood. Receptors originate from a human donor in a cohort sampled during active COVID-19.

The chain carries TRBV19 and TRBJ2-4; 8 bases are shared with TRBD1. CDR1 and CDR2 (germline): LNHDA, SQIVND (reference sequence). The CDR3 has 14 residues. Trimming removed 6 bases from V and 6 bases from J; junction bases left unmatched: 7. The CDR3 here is CASREDRAANIQYF. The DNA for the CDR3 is TGTGCCAGTAGGGAGGACAGGGCGGCAAACATTCAGTACTTC.

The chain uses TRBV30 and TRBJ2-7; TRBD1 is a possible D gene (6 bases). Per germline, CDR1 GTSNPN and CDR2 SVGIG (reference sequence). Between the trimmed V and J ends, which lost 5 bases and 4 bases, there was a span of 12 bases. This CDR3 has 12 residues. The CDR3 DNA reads TGTGCCTGGTCCCCAGGGGCGTACGAGCAGTACTTC. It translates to CAWSPGAYEQYF.

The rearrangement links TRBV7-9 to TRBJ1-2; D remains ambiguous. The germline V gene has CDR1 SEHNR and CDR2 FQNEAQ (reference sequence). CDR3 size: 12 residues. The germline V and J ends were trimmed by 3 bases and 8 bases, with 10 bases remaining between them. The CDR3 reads CASSFPSSGYTF. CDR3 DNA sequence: TGTGCCAGCAGCTTTCCCTCGAGCGGCTACACCTTC.

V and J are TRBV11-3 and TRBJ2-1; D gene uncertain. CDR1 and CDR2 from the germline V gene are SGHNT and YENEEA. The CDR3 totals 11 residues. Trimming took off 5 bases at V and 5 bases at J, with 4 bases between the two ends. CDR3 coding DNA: TGTGCCAGCAGCCCAAACAATGAGCAGTTCTTC. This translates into CASSPNNEQFF.

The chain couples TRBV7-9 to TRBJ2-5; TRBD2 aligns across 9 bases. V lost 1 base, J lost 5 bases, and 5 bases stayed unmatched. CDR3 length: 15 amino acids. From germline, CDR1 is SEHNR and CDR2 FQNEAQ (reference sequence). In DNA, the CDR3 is TGTGCCAGCAGCTTAGAAGGGACTAGCAGGGAGACCCAGTACTTC. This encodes CASSLEGTSRETQYF.

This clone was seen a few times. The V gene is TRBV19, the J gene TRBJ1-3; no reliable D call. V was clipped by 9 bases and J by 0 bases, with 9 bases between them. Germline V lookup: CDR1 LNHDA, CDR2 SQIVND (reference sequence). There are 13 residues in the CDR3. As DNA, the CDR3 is TGTGCCAGCCAGGCGATCTCTGGAAACACCATATATTTT. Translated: CASQAISGNTIYF.

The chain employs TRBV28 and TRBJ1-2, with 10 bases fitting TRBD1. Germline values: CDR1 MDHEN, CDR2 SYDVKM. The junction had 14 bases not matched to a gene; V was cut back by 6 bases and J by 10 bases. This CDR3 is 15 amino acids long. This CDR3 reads CASSPSGTGEEYYTF. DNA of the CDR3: TGTGCCAGCAGCCCCTCCGGGACAGGGGAGGAATACTACACCTTC.

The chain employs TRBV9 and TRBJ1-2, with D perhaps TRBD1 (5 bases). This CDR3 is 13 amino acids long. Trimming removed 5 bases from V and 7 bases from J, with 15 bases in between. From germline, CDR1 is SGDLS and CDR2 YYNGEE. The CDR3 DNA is TGTGCCAGCAGTGGGTTGGTTGGGGCTGGCTACACCTTC. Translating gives CASSGLVGAGYTF.

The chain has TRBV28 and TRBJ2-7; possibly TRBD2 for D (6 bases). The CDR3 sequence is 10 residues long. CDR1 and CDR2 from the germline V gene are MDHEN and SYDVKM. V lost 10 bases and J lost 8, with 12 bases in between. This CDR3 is CATFGRKQYF. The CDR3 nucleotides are TGTGCCACCTTTGGGAGGAAGCAGTACTTC. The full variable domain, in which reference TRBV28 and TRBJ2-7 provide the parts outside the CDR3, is DVKVTQSSRYLVKRTGEKVFLECVQDMDHENMFWYRQDPGLGLRLIYFSYDVKMKEKGDIPEGYSVSREKKERFSLILESASTNQTSMYLCATFGRKQYFGPGTRLTVT.

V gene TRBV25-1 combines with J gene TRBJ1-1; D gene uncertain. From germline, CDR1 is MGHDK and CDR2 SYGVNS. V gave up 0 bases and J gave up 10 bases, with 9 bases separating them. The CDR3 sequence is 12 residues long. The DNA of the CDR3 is TGTGCCAGCAGTGAATATAGTGGGAGAGCTTTCTTT. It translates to CASSEYSGRAFF.

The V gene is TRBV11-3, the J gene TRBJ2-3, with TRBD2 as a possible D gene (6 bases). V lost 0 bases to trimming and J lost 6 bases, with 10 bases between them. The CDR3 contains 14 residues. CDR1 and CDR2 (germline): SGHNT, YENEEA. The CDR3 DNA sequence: TGTGCCAGCAGCTTAGATTGGGGACTGGATACGCAGTATTTT. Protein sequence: CASSLDWGLDTQYF.

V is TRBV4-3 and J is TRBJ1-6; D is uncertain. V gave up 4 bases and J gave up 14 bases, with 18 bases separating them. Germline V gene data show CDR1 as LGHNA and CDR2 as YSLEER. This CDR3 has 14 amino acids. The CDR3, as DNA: TGCGCCAGCAGCCCTGAGCGGCGGGAAACGTCCCTCCACTTT. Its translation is CASSPERRETSLHF.

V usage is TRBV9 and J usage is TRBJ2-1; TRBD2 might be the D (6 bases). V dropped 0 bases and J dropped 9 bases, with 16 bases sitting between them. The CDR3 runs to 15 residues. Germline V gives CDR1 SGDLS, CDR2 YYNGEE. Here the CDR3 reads CASSVEGTSRSEQFF. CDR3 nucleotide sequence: TGTGCCAGCAGCGTAGAGGGAACTAGCCGGAGTGAGCAGTTCTTC. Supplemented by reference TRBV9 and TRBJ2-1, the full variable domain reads DSGVTQTPKHLITATGQRVTLRCSPRSGDLSVYWYQQSLDQGLQFLIQYYNGEERAKGNILERFSAQQFPDLHSELNLSSLELGDSALYFCASSVEGTSRSEQFFGPGTRLTVL.

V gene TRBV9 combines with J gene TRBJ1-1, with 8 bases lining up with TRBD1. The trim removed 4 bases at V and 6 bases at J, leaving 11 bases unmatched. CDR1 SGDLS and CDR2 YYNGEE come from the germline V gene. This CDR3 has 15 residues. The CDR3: CASSPSPGGLAEAFF. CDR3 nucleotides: TGTGCCAGCAGCCCCAGCCCAGGGGGCCTCGCTGAAGCTTTCTTT.

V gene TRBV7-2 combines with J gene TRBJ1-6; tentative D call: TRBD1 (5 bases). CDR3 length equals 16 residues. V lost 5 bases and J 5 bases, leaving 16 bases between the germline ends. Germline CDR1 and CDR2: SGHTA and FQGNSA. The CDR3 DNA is TGTGCCAGCAGCCCTAGGGGCGGGGGAAATAATTCACCCCTCCACTTT. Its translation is CASSPRGGGNNSPLHF.

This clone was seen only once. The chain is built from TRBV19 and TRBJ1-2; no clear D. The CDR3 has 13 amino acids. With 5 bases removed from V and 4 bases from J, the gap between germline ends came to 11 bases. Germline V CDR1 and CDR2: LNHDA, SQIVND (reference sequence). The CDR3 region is CASSPLPFYGYTF. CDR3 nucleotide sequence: TGTGCCAGTAGTCCTCTTCCGTTCTATGGCTACACCTTC.